The T cell receptor (beta chain) under discussion was sequenced for a study of T cells after posttransplantation cyclophosphamide. Study-wide findings and caveats: Donor CD8+ memory clones often dominated recipient blood repertoires at later times. Tissue-infiltrating T cells from skin or gut overlapped little with blood T cells.

The CDR3 loop spans 12 amino acids. The V gene lost 1 base and the J gene lost 5 bases, with 6 bases spanning the gap. Looked up from germline, CDR1 is SQVTM and CDR2 is ANQGSEA. As concerns this clone: Its antigen is still unknown.

Peripheral blood was collected from the related graft donor on the marrow donation day. The data were produced by immunoSEQ multiplex PCR, yet TCRdb's version contains in-frame clones alone and is incomplete. The repertoire holds 10,000 to 12,000 clones, with roughly 95% as singletons. The chain joins TRBV29-1 to TRBJ2-1; no clear D. The origin of this receptor is a man between 25 and 39 years old in good health and a related stem cell transplant donor. The material sequenced was naive CD8+ T cells sorted from PBMCs. The CDR3 here is CSVEVNDNEQFF. The CDR3, as DNA: TGCAGCGTTGAAGTCAATGACAATGAGCAGTTCTTC.